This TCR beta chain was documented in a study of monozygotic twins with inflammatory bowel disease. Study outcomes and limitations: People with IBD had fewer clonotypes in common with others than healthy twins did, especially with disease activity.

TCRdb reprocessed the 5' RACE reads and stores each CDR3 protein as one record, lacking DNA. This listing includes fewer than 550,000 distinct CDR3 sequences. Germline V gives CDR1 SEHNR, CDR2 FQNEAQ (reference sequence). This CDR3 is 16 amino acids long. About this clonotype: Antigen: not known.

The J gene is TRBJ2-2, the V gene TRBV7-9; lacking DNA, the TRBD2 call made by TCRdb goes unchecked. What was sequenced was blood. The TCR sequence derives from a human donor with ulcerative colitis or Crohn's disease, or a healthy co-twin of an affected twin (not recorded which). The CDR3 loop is CASSLWTSGDSGELFF.